This paragraph covers one T cell receptor (beta chain) sequence. Its specificity is unknown. Sequence at one end of the junction differs from germline and may be a read error. Germline V gene lookup returns CDR1 SGHAT and CDR2 FQNNGV. The CDR3 has 17 amino acids. The data originate from a study of tumor and adjacent non-tumor tissue in lung cancer. Study-wide background: Patients were aged about 31 to 85, 9 to 10 men and about five women, stage I to III.

No cell sorting was done before RNA was extracted from the tissue. TCRbeta libraries were built with three rounds of nested PCR, modified from ARM-PCR. Using its own MiXCR run on the multiplex PCR reads, TCRdb lists one record per CDR3 protein. This table has under 95,000 distinct CDR3 sequences, roughly 70% appearing once. Regarding the study as a whole: Top 100 clones took a larger repertoire share in normal lung. Patients with more diverse tumor TCRs had worse survival. Tumor tissue had significantly higher TCR diversity than normal lung.

The sequencing input was lung tumor tissue. This chain joins TRBV11-2 and TRBJ2-5; 8 bases are shared with TRBD2. This TCR derives from a man between 60 and 75 years old with non-small cell lung cancer. The CDR3 DNA sequence: TGTGCAAGCAGCTTAGGCGGGCGGGGGGCCTTAAGAGAGACGCGGTACTTC. It codes for CASSLGGRGALRETRYF.